This T cell receptor (beta chain) was found in a study of shared clonotypes between healthy human individuals. At the level of the study: The study drew on a couple of women and three men aged 18 to 49 as donors.

Whole-study findings and limits: Naive subsets tended to show greater estimated richness than memory subsets. Rarefaction gave evidence that sorted-subset sequencing remained incomplete despite large depth.

The CDR3 runs to 12 residues. Germline V gene lookup returns CDR1 MGHRA and CDR2 YSYEKL. V lost 2 bases to trimming and J lost 5 bases, with 6 bases between them. Concerning this clone: Its target is unknown.

Genomic DNA per cell subset filled all wells of several immunoSEQ plates. TCRdb's copy holds only in-frame clones and misses some; the assay was immunoSEQ multiplex PCR. The sample shows about 1.1 million clones, around three quarters of them seen only once. Specimen: memory CD4+ T cells from PBMCs. As to subset: CD45RA-negative fraction. The V call is TRBV4-1, the J call TRBJ2-5; no firm D call. This TCR derives from a man between 18 and 35 years old in good health. Some clones in this sample may be carry-over from other donors' samples. The CDR3 nucleotides read TGCGCCAGCAGCCAAAATCGGGAGACCCAGTACTTC. Translated, it gives CASSQNRETQYF.